This TCR beta chain appears in the sequencing data of a study of blood T cell repertoires in COVID-19. Overall study context: Sites in the United States, Italy and Spain provided acute and convalescent COVID-19 samples. The cDNA or gDNA used as material had been derived from T cells, B-cell-depleted T cells, or PBMCs.

Study members were between about 18 and 100 years old and lived in 24 US regions. Here immunoSEQ multiplex PCR was the method, and the copy in TCRdb shows in-frame clones only, minus some. The sample holds some 250,000 clones, 70% to 90% seen once. The V gene's germline CDR1 is ENHRY and CDR2 SYGVKD. The V and J ends lost 4 bases and 0 bases, in that order; junction bases with no gene match: 8. This CDR3 contains 18 residues. This chain joins TRBV10-3 and TRBJ1-6; TRBD1 aligns across 8 bases. The origin of this receptor is a woman between 45 and 60 years old who had recovered from COVID-19. Material for sequencing was PBMCs or T cells enriched from blood (not recorded which). CDR3 sequence: CAISVERDRSSYNSPLHF. The DNA for the CDR3 is TGTGCCATCAGTGTAGAGAGGGACAGGAGCTCCTATAATTCACCCCTCCACTTT.